One T cell receptor (beta chain) is described in this entry. Its binding antigen is unknown. Base qualities are not provided; no much larger clone lies one nucleotide away. Other DNA sequences in the sample encode the same CDR3. TCRbeta CDR3 regions were amplified from genomic DNA using the immunoSEQ Assay, a bias-controlled multiplex PCR. Turning to the authors' computational methods: Nucleated cell counts per sample were estimated from amplification of reference gene primers within the assay. Sequence reads were collapsed and filtered to measure the absolute abundance of every unique TCRbeta CDR3 rearrangement. For each sample, productive Simpson clonality was calculated by taking the square root of Simpson's diversity index across productive rearrangements. Not all clones reach the TCRdb copy of this immuneACCESS table, which keeps in-frame sequences only. Checked studies attribute under half of the gap to unresolved V genes and leave the rest unexplained. V and J calls plus clone size are reproduced from that table; the DNA served to infer D and trimming. In this sample the table shows around 250,000 clones, roughly 80% of which occur a single time. The top ten clones comprise about 5% of the sample.

V loses 5 bases, J loses 2 bases, and the germline ends lie 9 bases apart. Inclusive of the bounding cysteine and phenylalanine, the CDR3 is 13 residues long. The retained sequence is limited to the CDR3, 39 bases, with the frame set at the first base. This sample was included in a study of blood T cell repertoires in COVID-19 (dated by TCRdb to 2019 to 2021). Some background on the complete study: Collaborator samples came from the United States, Italy and Spain and covered acute and convalescent phases of COVID-19. The prospective study material was composed of cDNA or gDNA derived from T cells, B-cell-depleted T cells, or PBMCs. Where available, HLA class I and class II types were taken from metadata supplied by the sample provider and were not determined by assay-based typing. The repertoires were released in a freely available public database intended as a resource for research on the immune response to SARS-CoV-2. Samples came from the ongoing ImmuneRACE study (first 160 participants) plus 1,254 subjects from 6 global collaborators. Nearly every sample came with metadata listing a de-identified subject ID, COVID-19 status, age in years and sex. Subjects who had been exposed to COVID-19, were actively infected with it, or had recovered from it provided the deeply sampled blood TCRbeta repertoires that made up the dataset. The investigation overall reported the following: The amount of clinical and demographic metadata varied by source and participant and was provided uncurated.

Participants in the prospective study were aged roughly 18 to 100 years, lived in 20 to 30 United States geographic areas, and enrolled through a virtual design. Cohort assignment in the prospective study relied on participant-reported clinical history from a screening survey and a study questionnaire. Exposed participants had been in contact with someone with a PCR-confirmed or clinician-diagnosed COVID-19 case within 2 weeks of study entry. In the prospective study, mobile phlebotomists collected whole blood, serum and a nasopharyngeal or oropharyngeal swab from each participant. Participants in the prospective study had the option to provide additional blood draws and questionnaires over a roughly two-month period. Prospective study blood samples were shipped either frozen or at room temperature before DNA extraction.

In this chain, TRBV12-3 or TRBV12-4 is recombined with TRBJ1-2; the D region possibly corresponds to TRBD1 (6 bases align). The sample consisted of PBMCs or T cells enriched from blood (not recorded which). The sequence came from a man aged 35 to 55 who had been exposed to COVID-19. The nucleotide sequence is given as TGTGCCAGCAGTAGGACAGAGAACTATGGCTACACCTTC. Its amino acids are CASSRTENYGYTF.